These 10 T cell receptor beta chains were sequenced from one sample in a study of OX40 agonist ivuxolimab in advanced cancers. Produced via immunoSEQ multiplex PCR; TCRdb's table is partial and in-frame only. The data contain around 80,000 clones, roughly 84% of them singletons. The sample consisted of CD4+ or CD8+ T cells sorted from blood, taken in a trial of the OX40 agonist ivuxolimab. The receptor set was obtained from an adult with an advanced solid tumor such as melanoma, head and neck, liver or kidney cancer.

The rearrangement joins TRBV9 to TRBJ2-2; 9 bases map to TRBD1. Trimming cost V 0 bases and J 4 bases; bases outside gene matches: 4. CDR1 is SGDLS, CDR2 YYNGEE, per germline. The CDR3 runs to 16 residues. Written as DNA, the CDR3 is TGTGCCAGCAGCGTAGAACAGGGGGCACTCACCGGGGAGCTGTTTTTT. It is translated as CASSVEQGALTGELFF.

The chain has TRBV6-5 and TRBJ1-2; D is possibly TRBD1 (5 bases). Germline V gene lookup returns CDR1 MNHEY and CDR2 SVGAGI. The CDR3 totals 13 residues. Trimming took off 2 bases at V and 7 bases at J, with 11 bases between the two ends. The CDR3 DNA reads as TGTGCCAGCAGTTACGAAATGGGACGTGGCTACACCTTC. Its translation is CASSYEMGRGYTF.

The V call is TRBV11-3, the J call TRBJ2-1; D may be TRBD1 or TRBD2 (5 bases each). This CDR3 has 15 residues. V was clipped by 1 base and J by 3 bases, with 10 bases between them. From germline, CDR1 is SGHNT and CDR2 YENEEA. The CDR3 nucleotides read TGTGCCAGCAGCTTAGCCGGGGCGCTCTACAATGAGCAGTTCTTC. Translation: CASSLAGALYNEQFF.

The chain is built from TRBV7-9 and TRBJ1-5; D gene unclear. Germline loops: CDR1 SEHNR, CDR2 FQNEAQ (reference sequence). This CDR3 is 14 amino acids long. The ends were cut back, 1 base at V and 0 bases at J, with 4 bases in the middle. CDR3 sequence (DNA): TGTGCCAGCAGCTTAGGAAATAGCAATCAGCCCCAGCATTTT. It is translated as CASSLGNSNQPQHF.

The CDR3 loop is CASSLAGASSGANVLTF. CDR3 DNA: TGTGCCAGCAGTTTGGCCGGCGCGAGCTCTGGGGCCAACGTCCTGACTTTC. This rearrangement joins TRBV27 to TRBJ2-6; D is undetermined. The CDR3 length is 17 residues. CDR1 and CDR2 from the germline V gene are MNHEY and SMNVEV (reference sequence). Trimming took off 3 bases at V and 0 bases at J, with 12 bases between the two ends.

The chain combines TRBV29-1 with TRBJ2-5, with D possibly TRBD2 on 6 matching bases. CDR1 is SQVTM and CDR2 is ANQGSEA in the germline V gene. V lost 5 bases and J 3 bases, leaving 13 bases between the germline ends. The CDR3 is 13 residues long. The CDR3 is CSVMVWEEETQYF. CDR3 nucleotide sequence: TGCAGCGTTATGGTGTGGGAGGAAGAGACCCAGTACTTC.

The V and J genes are TRBV30 and TRBJ2-3, with D unclear. The CDR3 consists of 12 residues. Germline-derived CDR1 and CDR2 are GTSNPN and SVGIG (reference sequence). V lost 4 bases and J lost 3, with 8 bases in between. CDR3 protein: CAWTPGTDTQYF. The CDR3 bases are TGTGCCTGGACCCCAGGAACAGATACGCAGTATTTT.

The rearrangement links TRBV7-9 to TRBJ1-2; D gene uncertain. Germline CDR1 SEHNR, CDR2 FQNEAQ (reference sequence). Trimming took 2 bases from V and 8 from J, leaving 12 bases between them. This CDR3 is built from 13 residues. The DNA for the CDR3 is TGTGCCAGCAGCTTATCTGCAGGAGAGGGCTACACCTTC. This codes for CASSLSAGEGYTF.

J is TRBJ1-2 and V is TRBV6-5; TRBD1 matches 8 bases. After removal of 3 bases from V and 5 bases from J, the junction contained 8 bases not matched to a gene. Germline CDR1 reads MNHEY; CDR2 reads SVGAGI. The CDR3 has 15 residues. The CDR3 spells CASSYEGQAYYGYTF. CDR3 bases: TGTGCCAGCAGTTATGAGGGACAGGCCTATTATGGCTACACCTTC.

The gene calls are TRBV5-4 and TRBJ1-6, with TRBD1 as a possible D gene (5 bases). V was pared by 1 base and J by 7 bases, with 9 bases between. Germline-derived CDR1 and CDR2 are SGHNT and YYREEE (reference sequence). The CDR3 consists of 14 residues. The CDR3 reads CASSLRQSNSPLHF. The CDR3 DNA is TGTGCCAGCAGCTTGAGACAGTCAAATTCACCCCTCCACTTT. Drawing the rest from reference TRBV5-4 and TRBJ1-6, the complete variable domain is ETGVTQSPTHLIKTRGQQVTLRCSSQSGHNTVSWYQQALGQGPQFIFQYYREEENGRGNFPPRFSGLQFPNYSSELNVNALELDDSALYLCASSLRQSNSPLHFGNGTRLTVT.